The sequence of this T cell receptor beta chain was determined in a study of T cells in Graves' hyperthyroidism and ophthalmopathy. For the study at large: Before treatment of any kind, peripheral blood was taken at initial diagnosis.

Findings and limits, study-wide: In blood, most of the thyroid clonotypes expanded above 0.001 were also present.

This clonotype has only a few counts. Antigen: not known. CDR1 and CDR2 from the germline V gene are SGHRS and YFSETQ. V lost 6 bases and J lost 5, with 14 bases in between. The CDR3 sequence is 13 residues long. Researchers amplified the TCR beta CDR3 regions from RNA transcripts. HTBI primers drove first-round RT-PCR of the TCR CDR3. TCRdb re-called the multiplex PCR reads with MiXCR, one entry per CDR3 protein. This table holds hundreds of thousands of distinct CDR3 sequences, 20% to 30% found once. The chain is built from TRBV5-1 and TRBJ2-5; no firm D call. The sequence was collected from a man between 50 and 59 years old with Graves' hyperthyroidism. The material sequenced was blood. The CDR3: CASKASPQETQYF. The CDR3 bases are TGCGCCAGCAAGGCCAGTCCTCAGGAGACCCAGTACTTC.